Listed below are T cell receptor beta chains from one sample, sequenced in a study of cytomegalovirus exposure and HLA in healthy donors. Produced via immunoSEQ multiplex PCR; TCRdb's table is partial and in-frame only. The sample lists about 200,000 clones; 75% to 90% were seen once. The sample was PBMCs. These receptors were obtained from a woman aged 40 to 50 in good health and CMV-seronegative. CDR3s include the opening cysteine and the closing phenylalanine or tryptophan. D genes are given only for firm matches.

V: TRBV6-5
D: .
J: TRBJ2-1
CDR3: CASSNGIYNEQFF

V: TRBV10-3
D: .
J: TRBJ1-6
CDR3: CAISATGDNSPLHF

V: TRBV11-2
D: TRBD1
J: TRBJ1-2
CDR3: CASRAMTQGPYGYTF

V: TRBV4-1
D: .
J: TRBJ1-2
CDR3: CASSQEAGSNYGYTF

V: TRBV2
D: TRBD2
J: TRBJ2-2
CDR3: CASSGGLAGSITGELFF

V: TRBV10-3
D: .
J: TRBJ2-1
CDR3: CAISELTAYNEQFF

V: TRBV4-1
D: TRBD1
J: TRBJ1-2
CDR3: CASTQTGTGGNIGYTF

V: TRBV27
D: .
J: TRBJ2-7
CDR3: CASSLGVGEQYF

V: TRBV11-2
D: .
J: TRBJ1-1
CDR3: CASSFAGRRGTEAFF

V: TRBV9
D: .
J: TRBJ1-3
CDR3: CASSVVAGSGNTIYF

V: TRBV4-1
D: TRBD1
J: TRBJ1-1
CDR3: CASSHSPGTGDEAFF

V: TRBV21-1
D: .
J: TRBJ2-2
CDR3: CASSKAKRERAGELFF

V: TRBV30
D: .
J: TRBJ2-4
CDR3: CAWKEEAKNIQYF

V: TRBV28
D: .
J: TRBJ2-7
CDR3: CASSFVGVEQYF

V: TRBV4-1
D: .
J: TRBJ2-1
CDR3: CASSPAGLRYNEQFF

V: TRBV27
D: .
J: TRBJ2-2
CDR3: CASSSVNTGELFF

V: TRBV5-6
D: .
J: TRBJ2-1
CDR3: CASSLGTHYNEQFF

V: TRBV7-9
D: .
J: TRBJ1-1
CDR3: CASSPPPLEITEAFF

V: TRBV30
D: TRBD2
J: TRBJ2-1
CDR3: CAWRVSGRAGEQFF

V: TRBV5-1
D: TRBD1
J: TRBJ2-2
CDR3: CASSLGTANTGELFF

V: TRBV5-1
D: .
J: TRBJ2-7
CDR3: CASSLVPGDSYEQYF

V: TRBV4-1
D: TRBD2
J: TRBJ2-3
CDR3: CASSQDRGASGQKGDTQYF

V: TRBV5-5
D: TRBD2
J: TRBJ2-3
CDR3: CASSLRGTSHTQYF

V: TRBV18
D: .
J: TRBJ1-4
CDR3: CASSSDSPSVATNEKLFF

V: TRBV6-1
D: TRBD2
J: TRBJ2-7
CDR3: CASSEQSTSQLQQYF

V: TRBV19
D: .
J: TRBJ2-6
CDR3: CASRRVGANVLTF

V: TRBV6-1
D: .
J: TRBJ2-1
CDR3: CASSVVENRYNEQFF

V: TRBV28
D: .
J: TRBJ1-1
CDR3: CASSLGQKAFF

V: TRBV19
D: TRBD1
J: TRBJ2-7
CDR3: CASSMGYRGAEQYF

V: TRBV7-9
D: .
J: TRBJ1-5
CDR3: CSSSLGRGRVEEQPQHF

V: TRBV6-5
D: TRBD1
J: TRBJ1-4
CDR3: CASSRTGGYEKLFF

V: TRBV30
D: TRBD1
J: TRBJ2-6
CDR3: CASSNDRVSTGANVLTF

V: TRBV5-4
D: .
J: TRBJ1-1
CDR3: CASSLRLHMNTEAFF

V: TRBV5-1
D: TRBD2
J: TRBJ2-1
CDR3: CASSLASGSLYNEQFF

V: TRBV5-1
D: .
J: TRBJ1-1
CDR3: CASSPRDIKDTEAFF

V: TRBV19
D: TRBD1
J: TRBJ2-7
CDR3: CASSIWRDRGSYEQYF

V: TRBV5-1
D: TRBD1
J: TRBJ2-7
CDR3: CASRTGIYEQYF

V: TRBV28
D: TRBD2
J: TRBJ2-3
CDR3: CASRPNPIGGGRSSTDTQYF

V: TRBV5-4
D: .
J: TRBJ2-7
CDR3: CASSSGQSSYEQYF

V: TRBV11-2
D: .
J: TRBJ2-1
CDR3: CASSLGRSVGAGYNEQFF

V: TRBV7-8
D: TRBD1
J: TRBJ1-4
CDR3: CASSLRAGQSNEKLFF

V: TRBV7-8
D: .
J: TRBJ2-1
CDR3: CASSLVASINEQFF

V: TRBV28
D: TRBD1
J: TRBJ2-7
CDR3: CASSHRTGGEQYF

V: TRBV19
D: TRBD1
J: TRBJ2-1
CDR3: CASSAPPDRGEQFF

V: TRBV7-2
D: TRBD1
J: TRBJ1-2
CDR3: CASRRAGGVYGYTF

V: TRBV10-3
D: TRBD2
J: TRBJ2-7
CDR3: CAILSGSNYEQYF

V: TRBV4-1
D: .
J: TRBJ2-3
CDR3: CASSQVGRTDTQYF

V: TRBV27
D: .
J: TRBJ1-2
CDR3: CASAFQGNYGYTF

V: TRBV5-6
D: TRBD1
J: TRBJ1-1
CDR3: CASGTGGFNTEAFF

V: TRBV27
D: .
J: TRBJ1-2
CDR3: CASSSIRRSYGYTF

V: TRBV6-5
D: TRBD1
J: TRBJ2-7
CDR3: CASRTDRGRTYEQYF

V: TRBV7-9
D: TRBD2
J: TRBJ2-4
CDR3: CSSSLAPGRERLAKNIQYF

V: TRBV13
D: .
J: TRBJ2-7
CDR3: CASSLGRGSYEQYF

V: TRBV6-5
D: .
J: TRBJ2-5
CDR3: CASSPASGVQETQYF

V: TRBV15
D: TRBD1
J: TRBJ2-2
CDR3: CATSTGQTNTGELFF